A selection of T cell receptor beta chains follows, all from one sample in a study of persistence of HIV-infected CD4 T cells. Assay: immunoSEQ multiplex PCR; the TCRdb copy retains only in-frame clones and omits some. The sample carries fewer than 35,000 clones, 65% to 90% recorded once. Antigens of these TCRs are unknown. The input for sequencing was CD4+ T cells sorted from PBMCs after approximately 20-hour stimulation, taken from a patient who received antiretroviral therapy. These TCRs come from an adult man with HIV who was CMV-seropositive. Each CDR3 is given with its conserved first and last residue. The D gene is left open where the match is weak. Expanded clones are given a class, and other clones once, few, many or no size at all.

TRBD1	13	TRBV3-1/TRBV3-2	.	TRBJ1-1	TGTGCCAGCAGCCAGGGGACAGGGATTCAAGCTTTCTTT	CASSQGTGIQAFF
TRBD1	17	TRBV6-1	.	TRBJ1-4	TGTGCCAGCAGTGATTTTTGGACAGGGGGTTCCAATGAAAAACTGTTTTTT	CASSDFWTGGSNEKLFF
TRBD2	15	TRBV6-2/TRBV6-3	.	TRBJ2-5	TGTGCCAGCAGTTCGGCTAGCGGGAGGTGGGAGACCCAGTACTTC	CASSSASGRWETQYF
.	14	TRBV15	.	TRBJ1-5	TGTGCCACCAGGGATGGGGGGTGGAATCAGCCCCAGCATTTT	CATRDGGWNQPQHF
TRBD2	17	TRBV28	once	TRBJ2-3	TGTGCCAGCAGCCCCCACCGGGCTAGCGGGGGATCAGATACGCAGTATTTT	CASSPHRASGGSDTQYF
TRBD1	13	TRBV29-1	.	TRBJ2-3	TGCAGCGTAGCAGGGGGCGCGGGAGATACGCAGTATTTT	CSVAGGAGDTQYF
.	13	TRBV2	.	TRBJ2-2	TGTGCCAGCAGTGATCAGGGGTTCCGGGAGCTGTTTTTT	CASSDQGFRELFF
.	11	TRBV7-9	.	TRBJ2-1	TGTGCCAGCGGACGAGGGAATGAGCAGTTCTTC	CASGRGNEQFF
.	12	TRBV28	.	TRBJ1-2	TGTGCCAGCAGTTTATCGGTTTCGGGCTACACCTTC	CASSLSVSGYTF
.	16	TRBV5-1	once	TRBJ2-4	TGCGCCAGCAGCTTGTTGCAGGGGGGGTCCAAAAACATTCAGTACTTC	CASSLLQGGSKNIQYF
TRBD1	14	TRBV18	few	TRBJ1-6	TGTGCCAGCTCGGATACAGGGGTTAATTCACCCCTCCACTTT	CASSDTGVNSPLHF
.	15	TRBV7-9	.	TRBJ2-5	TGTGCCAGCAGCCCTGGAGGATATTTCGGAGAGACCCAGTACTTC	CASSPGGYFGETQYF
.	14	TRBV11-1	.	TRBJ1-3	TGTGCCAGCAGCTTCGGACTAGCGGGAAACACCATATATTTT	CASSFGLAGNTIYF
TRBD1	16	TRBV18	.	TRBJ2-3	TGTGCCAGCTCACGCGGACAGGGGGGATCTACAGATACGCAGTATTTT	CASSRGQGGSTDTQYF
TRBD1	16	TRBV6-1	.	TRBJ2-2	TGTGCCAGCAGTGAGGGGGACAGGGTGAGAACCGGGGAGCTGTTTTTT	CASSEGDRVRTGELFF
.	16	TRBV4-1	.	TRBJ1-1	TGCGCCAGCAGCCAAGGGTGGGGGTCGATGAACACTGAAGCTTTCTTT	CASSQGWGSMNTEAFF